This T cell receptor (beta chain) was recorded in a study of blood T cells in healthy people across ages. Deletions cut 2 bases from V and 8 bases from J, with 14 bases between. The CDR3 has 15 amino acids. Germline-derived CDR1 and CDR2 are KGHDR and SFDVKD. With a J-beta primer mix and a sample-barcoded 5' primer, a second PCR ran about 7 to 12 cycles. TCRdb used MiXCR to reprocess the 5' RACE reads, holding one entry per CDR3 protein. The sample shows more than 500,000 distinct CDR3 sequences, 27% of them seen only once. General study findings and limits: Naive and antigen-experienced cells were not separated, limiting conclusive comparison.

This clonotype was recorded once. As yet, its antigen is unknown. The same specimen was also included in a second study, on T cells of mothers and their children. This second study notes: cDNA was synthesized from all extracted RNA at approximately 1.5 ug per reaction. There were over 8.5 million TCR beta CDR3 reads from each mother and a few million from each child.

This TCR was sampled from a boy aged 2-15 years in good health. The chain uses TRBV24-1 and TRBJ2-2; D unclear. Sequenced: blood. The CDR3, as DNA: TGTGCCACCAGTGATTCCGGTCCATGGGGAGGGGAGCTGTTTTTT. The encoded protein is CATSDSGPWGGELFF.